The 31 T cell receptor beta chains below come from one sample, sequenced in a study of T cells and Merkel cell carcinoma outcomes. Using immunoSEQ multiplex PCR, the repertoire was profiled, and TCRdb retains in-frame clones only, with some absent. The table has more than 9,500 clones, around 95% seen once. Sequencing was carried out using tumor tissue from Merkel cell carcinoma. These receptors were collected from a human donor with Merkel cell carcinoma.

The V gene is TRBV7-2, the J gene TRBJ2-5; maybe TRBD2 (6 bases). There are 15 residues in the CDR3. Trimming removed 5 bases from V and 5 bases from J, with 18 bases in between. CDR1 and CDR2 (germline): SGHTA, FQGNSA. The CDR3, as DNA: TGTGCCAGCAGCCGCCGACGTTTGGCGGGGGAGACCCAGTACTTC. This sequence encodes CASSRRRLAGETQYF.

The chain has TRBV27 and TRBJ2-7, with 9 bases aligning to TRBD2. V gave up 4 bases and J gave up 4 bases; unmatched junction bases: 8. The CDR3 has 15 amino acids. CDR1 is MNHEY, CDR2 SMNVEV, per germline (reference sequence). The CDR3 protein is CASSSRQRGVYEQYF. The CDR3 DNA reads TGTGCCAGCAGTTCCCGTCAGCGGGGGGTATACGAGCAGTACTTC.

The J gene is TRBJ1-1, the V gene TRBV29-1, with D unresolved. The germline V gene encodes CDR1 SQVTM and CDR2 ANQGSEA. V lost 5 bases to trimming and J lost 3 bases, with 4 bases between them. The CDR3 runs 10 residues. The CDR3 nucleotides read TGCAGCGTTTCTGACACTGAAGCTTTCTTT. It yields the protein CSVSDTEAFF.

The chain employs TRBV7-9 and TRBJ1-2; D gene ambiguous. V dropped 1 base and J dropped 8 bases, with 17 bases sitting between them. The germline CDR1 and CDR2 sequences are SEHNR and FQNEAQ (reference sequence). The CDR3 has 15 residues. CDR3 DNA sequence: TGTGCCAGCAGCTTAGTAAGCGGTCGAGCGGGCGGCTACACCTTC. This sequence encodes CASSLVSGRAGGYTF.

V usage is TRBV19 and J usage is TRBJ1-2; 9 positions agree with TRBD1. J gave up 9 bases and V 4 bases, and 6 bases lay outside the gene matches. CDR1 and CDR2 (germline): LNHDA, SQIVND (reference sequence). The CDR3 has 13 amino acids. CDR3 in amino acids: CASSTGDRESYTF. The CDR3 nucleotides read TGTGCCAGTAGTACCGGGGACAGGGAGAGCTACACCTTC.

The V and J genes are TRBV11-3 and TRBJ2-7; 11 positions match TRBD2. The CDR3 runs to 17 residues. The germline V gene encodes CDR1 SGHNT and CDR2 YENEEA. The junction had 11 bases not matched to a gene; V was cut back by 1 base and J by 6 bases. The CDR3 sequence: CASSLGAETSGISEQYF. The CDR3 coding sequence is TGTGCCAGCAGCTTAGGCGCCGAGACTAGCGGGATCTCCGAGCAGTACTTC.

The chain recombines TRBV5-5 with TRBJ2-1; 14 positions agree with TRBD2. The J segment lost 3 bases and the V segment lost 3 bases, leaving 8 bases of the junction unmatched. This CDR3 has 18 residues. The germline V gene encodes CDR1 SGHKS and CDR2 YYEKEE (reference sequence). CDR3 in amino acids: CASSSRGLAGAIYNEQFF. As DNA, the CDR3 is TGTGCCAGCAGCTCTCGGGGACTAGCGGGAGCTATCTACAATGAGCAGTTCTTC. Filled out from reference TRBV5-5 and TRBJ2-1, the complete variable domain reads DAGVTQSPTHLIKTRGQQVTLRCSPISGHKSVSWYQQVLGQGPQFIFQYYEKEERGRGNFPDRFSARQFPNYSSELNVNALLLGDSALYLCASSSRGLAGAIYNEQFFGPGTRLTVL.

V is TRBV7-6 and J is TRBJ2-1; TRBD1 aligns across 10 bases. V gave up 1 base and J gave up 0 bases; unmatched junction bases: 3. The CDR3 runs 17 residues. CDR1 is SGHVS and CDR2 is FNYEAQ in the germline V gene. The CDR3 sequence: CASSLGRTGGSYNEQFF. The CDR3 region has the DNA TGTGCCAGCAGCTTAGGCCGGACAGGGGGCTCCTACAATGAGCAGTTCTTC.

V gene TRBV7-9 combines with J gene TRBJ2-3; D not certain. V lost 5 bases to trimming and J lost 4 bases, with 7 bases between them. Germline-derived CDR1 and CDR2 are SEHNR and FQNEAQ (reference sequence). This CDR3 region has 12 residues. CDR3 amino acids: CASSRLADTQYF. CDR3 DNA sequence: TGTGCCAGCAGCCGGTTGGCAGATACGCAGTATTTT.

This chain connects TRBV28 to TRBJ1-2; D gene uncertain. Trimming stripped 3 bases from V and 5 bases from J, with 13 bases between. The CDR3 covers 14 residues. Germline CDR1 reads MDHEN; CDR2 reads SYDVKM. CDR3 bases: TGTGCCAGCAGTTTGGGCAGCCTAGGATATGGCTACACCTTC. This codes for CASSLGSLGYGYTF.

CDR3 in amino acids: CASSRGGPLHNEQFF. The DNA of the CDR3 is TGTGCCAGCAGCCGCGGAGGGCCACTTCACAATGAGCAGTTCTTC. The J gene is TRBJ2-1, the V gene TRBV7-3; perhaps TRBD2 as D (6 bases). Germline lookup yields CDR1 SGHTA and CDR2 FQGTGA. Trimming took off 5 bases at V and 5 bases at J, with 16 bases between the two ends. CDR3 length equals 15 residues.

This clone was seen only once. The gene calls are TRBV4-2 and TRBJ2-7; maybe TRBD2 (6 bases). Per the germline V gene, CDR1 is LGHNA and CDR2 is YNFKEQ. This CDR3 is 15 amino acids long. V was pared by 0 bases and J by 0 bases, with 9 bases between. The CDR3 loop reads CASSQETSSSYEQYF. In nucleotides, the CDR3 is TGTGCCAGCAGCCAAGAGACTAGTAGCTCCTACGAGCAGTACTTC.

This clone was detected only once. The rearrangement joins TRBV4-1 to TRBJ2-4, with unresolved D. The CDR3 loop spans 15 amino acids. Germline assignment: CDR1 MGHRA and CDR2 YSYEKL. The ends were cut back, 0 bases at V and 3 bases at J, with 9 bases in the middle. CDR3 protein: CASSQEGSGKNIQYF. CDR3 sequence (DNA): TGCGCCAGCAGCCAAGAGGGGTCTGGCAAAAACATTCAGTACTTC.

This chain links TRBV18 with TRBJ2-3; D possibly corresponds to TRBD2 (5 bases). V lost 4 bases, J lost 5 bases, and 13 bases lay in between. The CDR3 totals 14 residues. Germline assignment: CDR1 KGHSH and CDR2 LQKENI. CDR3 sequence: CASSRSGRGDTQYF. CDR3 coding DNA: TGTGCCAGCTCACGATCTGGACGGGGAGATACGCAGTATTTT. Variable domain in full (rest from reference TRBV18 and TRBJ2-3): NAGVMQNPRHLVRRRGQEARLRCSPMKGHSHVYWYRQLPEEGLKFMVYLQKENIIDESGMPKERFSAEFPKEGPSILRIQQVVRGDSAAYFCASSRSGRGDTQYFGPGTRLTVL.

V is TRBV7-3 and J is TRBJ2-7, with TRBD2 matching over 7 bases. The germline CDR1 and CDR2 sequences are SGHTA and FQGTGA. There are 15 residues in the CDR3. V lost 5 bases and J lost 3; bases outside the gene matches: 10. CDR3 residues: CASSEGPSGDYEQYF. The DNA for the CDR3 is TGTGCCAGCAGCGAGGGCCCTAGCGGAGACTACGAGCAGTACTTC.

The chain joins TRBV19 to TRBJ2-7, with TRBD1 matching over 7 bases. The CDR3 sequence is 16 residues long. The V gene end was trimmed by 6 bases and the J gene end by 7 bases; junction bases not matched to a gene: 18. Germline CDR1 LNHDA, CDR2 SQIVND (reference sequence). This CDR3 is CASSDRTNTGVGEQYF. The CDR3 region has the DNA TGTGCCAGTAGCGATCGCACGAACACAGGGGTGGGGGAGCAGTACTTC.

The rearrangement joins TRBV9 to TRBJ1-2; no clear D gene. V lost 0 bases to trimming and J lost 11 bases, with 14 bases between them. Germline V gives CDR1 SGDLS, CDR2 YYNGEE. This CDR3 region has 13 residues. CDR3 region: CASSVDNGIGYTF. The CDR3 bases are TGTGCCAGCAGCGTAGATAATGGGATTGGATACACCTTC.

The count of this clone is one. This chain uses TRBV15 with TRBJ2-2; possibly TRBD1 for D (6 bases). The CDR3 is 15 amino acids. V lost 2 bases and J 7 bases, leaving 14 bases between the germline ends. Germline CDR1 LNHNV, CDR2 YYDKDF (reference sequence). The CDR3 region has the DNA TGTGCCACCAGCAGACAGACAGGTGGAAACGGGGAGCTGTTTTTT. This gives the protein CATSRQTGGNGELFF.

The CDR3 sequence is CASSAGTGNNPYEQYF. The CDR3 DNA follows: TGTGCCAGCAGCGCCGGGACAGGGAACAACCCCTACGAGCAGTACTTC. The chain has TRBV11-3 and TRBJ2-7; TRBD1 aligns across 9 bases. Germline assignment: CDR1 SGHNT and CDR2 YENEEA. V shed 5 bases and J 2 bases; nucleotides not matched to a gene: 10. This CDR3 is built from 16 residues.

The rearrangement uses TRBV2 and TRBJ2-3; a weak D match, TRBD2 (5 bases). This CDR3 contains 11 residues. Germline values: CDR1 SNHLY, CDR2 FYNNEI. V dropped 7 bases and J dropped 5 bases, with 7 bases sitting between them. The CDR3, as DNA: TGTGCCAGCAAGGGAGAAGATACGCAGTATTTT. Its translation: CASKGEDTQYF.

This clone was counted a single time. The rearrangement links TRBV7-9 to TRBJ2-5; a weak D match, TRBD1 (7 bases). Germline CDR1 and CDR2: SEHNR and FQNEAQ (reference sequence). V shed 5 bases and J shed 7 bases, with 14 bases lying between them. CDR3 size: 13 residues. CDR3 nucleotide sequence: TGTGCCAGCAGCCCTAACAGGGGAGGGACCCAGTACTTC. As protein: CASSPNRGGTQYF.

The V gene is TRBV11-3, the J gene TRBJ2-2, with 16 bases identical to TRBD2. The length of the CDR3 is 20 residues. Germline assignment: CDR1 SGHNT and CDR2 YENEEA. Germline trimming cut 5 bases from V and 0 bases from J; bases unmatched to any gene: 9. In DNA form, the CDR3 reads TGTGCCAGCAGCCGTCCCGGGACTAGCGGGAGGGCCTCGAACACCGGGGAGCTGTTTTTT. Amino acid sequence: CASSRPGTSGRASNTGELFF.

In its sample, this clone was seen a few times. This CDR3 is CASSAQGANGYTF. The CDR3 bases are TGCGCCAGCAGCGCACAGGGGGCGAATGGCTACACCTTC. The chain carries TRBV5-1 and TRBJ1-2; 9 bases are shared with TRBD1. Germline loops: CDR1 SGHRS, CDR2 YFSETQ. V shed 4 bases and J 6 bases; nucleotides not matched to a gene: 4. This CDR3 spans 13 amino acids.

This chain links TRBV7-9 with TRBJ1-2, with unresolved D. V was shortened by 7 bases and J by 4 bases, with 16 bases between the two germline ends. Germline V lookup: CDR1 SEHNR, CDR2 FQNEAQ (reference sequence). The CDR3 extends over 14 amino acids. CDR3 nucleotides: TGTGCCAGCACCGCAAACCACGTTGGCTATGGCTACACCTTC. As protein: CASTANHVGYGYTF.

This clone has a single count. The CDR3 protein is CASSFQGPKTQPQHF. The CDR3 nucleotides read TGTGCCAGCAGTTTTCAGGGACCCAAAACTCAGCCCCAGCATTTT. The chain has TRBV28 and TRBJ1-5, with D possibly TRBD1 on 5 matching bases. Trimming removed 3 bases at V and 6 bases at J, with 15 bases between. Per the germline V gene, CDR1 is MDHEN and CDR2 is SYDVKM. There are 15 residues in the CDR3.

The V call is TRBV5-8, the J call TRBJ2-7; D gene unclear. The CDR3 spans 12 residues. In germline, CDR1 is SGHTS, CDR2 YDEGEE. V was trimmed by 3 bases and J by 2 bases, leaving 6 bases between them. The CDR3 DNA reads as TGTGCCAGCAGCTACGAGCCCTACGAGCAGTACTTC. It yields the protein CASSYEPYEQYF.

V and J are TRBV19 and TRBJ1-5; D may be TRBD1 (6 bases). This CDR3 is 16 amino acids long. The V end lost 1 base, the J end lost 0 bases, and 10 bases lay between the germline ends. Germline CDR1 and CDR2: LNHDA and SQIVND (reference sequence). CDR3 residues: CASSIGGQTSNQPQHF. The CDR3, as DNA: TGTGCCAGTAGTATAGGAGGACAGACTAGCAATCAGCCCCAGCATTTT.

The rearrangement links TRBV30 to TRBJ1-5, with 7 nucleotides matching TRBD1. With V trimmed by 0 bases and J by 7 bases, 3 bases remained unmatched. This CDR3 is built from 13 residues. Germline CDR1 GTSNPN, CDR2 SVGIG (reference sequence). The CDR3 coding sequence is TGTGCCTGGAGTGTACAGGGGAACCAGCCCCAGCATTTT. It codes for CAWSVQGNQPQHF. The entire variable domain, with the rest obtained from reference TRBV30 and TRBJ1-5, is as follows: SQTIHQWPATLVQPVGSPLSLECTVEGTSNPNLYWYRQAAGRGLQLLFYSVGIGQISSEVPQNLSASRPQDRQFILSSKKLLLSDSGFYLCAWSVQGNQPQHFGDGTRLSIL.

The chain employs TRBV7-2 and TRBJ2-3; D call uncertain. The germline CDR1 and CDR2 sequences are SGHTA and FQGNSA. This CDR3 is 13 amino acids long. Between the trimmed V and J ends, which lost 5 bases and 6 bases, there was a span of 12 bases. The CDR3 coding sequence is TGTGCCAGCAGCCCCCTAGGTCGGGATACGCAGTATTTT. Protein product: CASSPLGRDTQYF.

The chain recombines TRBV7-9 with TRBJ2-1; TRBD2 matches at 10 bases. Trimming cost V 6 bases and J 11 bases; bases outside gene matches: 13. This CDR3 has 15 residues. The V gene's germline CDR1 is SEHNR and CDR2 FQNEAQ (reference sequence). The CDR3 protein is CASREGASGSIQQFF. The CDR3 nucleotides read TGTGCCAGCAGAGAAGGTGCTAGCGGGAGTATCCAGCAGTTCTTC.

CDR3 nucleotides: TGTGCCAGCAGTTCAGGGGGTGCCTCTAACTATGGCTACACCTTC. Residues: CASSSGGASNYGYTF. The chain joins TRBV28 to TRBJ1-2; 7 positions match TRBD1. V shed 4 bases and J 0 bases; nucleotides not matched to a gene: 5. CDR3 length: 15 residues. In germline, CDR1 is MDHEN, CDR2 SYDVKM.